This T cell receptor beta chain derives from a study of cytomegalovirus exposure and HLA in healthy donors (dated by TCRdb to 2016 to 2017). Notes on the research overall: An earlier analysis of approximately 590 of the donors reported 250 to 300 Gb of sequence data and about 100 million unique TCR beta sequences from approximately 180 million T cells. An early release that covered about 600 HLA-typed donors contained approximately 290 gigabases of sequencing data and about 93 million unique TCR sequences. Among the roughly 400 genotyped donors, more than 70% belonged to the genetic ancestry cluster associated with self-reported Caucasian donors. The study aimed to test whether cataloging public T cell receptors could reveal signatures of past pathogen exposure. The T cell repertoires of 700 or so subjects were profiled by immunosequencing and related to cytomegalovirus serostatus. Along with the roughly 670-subject first cohort, a separate validation cohort of about 110 different subjects was used. High-throughput TCR immunosequencing, statistical association of individual TCRs with disease status, and machine learning were combined to predict cytomegalovirus infection status. In a later analysis, previously published TCR beta repertoires from more than 500 donors were re-analyzed and high-resolution HLA genotyping was added so that TCR occurrence patterns could be studied. Rather than drawing on any new phenotypic data, the later analysis identified candidate immune exposures from TCR beta sequences and the way those sequences occurred across donors. An earlier analysis of about 600 of the donors used high-throughput TCR beta sequencing to judge whether each TCR beta V gene segment behaved as functional or pseudogenic. Donor age, sex, ethnicity and CMV serostatus were collected together with the repertoire data. A later genetic analysis used genome-wide SNP genotypes for about three fifths of the roughly 700 donors, treating that subset as a discovery cohort. Every repertoire in the discovery cohort had been generated on one and the same sequencing platform. HLA typing included class I and class II loci at four-digit resolution. Typing coverage differed by locus: A, B, C, DRB1 and DQB1 were typed in about 620-640 donors, DQA1 in 522, DPA1 in around 580, and DPB1 in roughly 450. Four or five DR-DQ haplotypes were treated as single units for association and clustering because of strong linkage in the cohort. On average, roughly 240,000 unique TCR beta nucleotide sequences were sequenced per donor among 398 genotyped donors of the cohort, with about 19% of those sequences being non-productive.

As concerns this clone: Its antigen is still unknown. No qualities accompany the bases; no much larger clone lies one base away.

Beyond this particular receptor, the publication reports: According to a later analysis, most CMV-associated TCR beta chains appeared to be HLA-restricted, and the HLA associations seemed to be driven largely by CMV exposure. In a later genetic analysis, a missense DCLRE1C variant was associated with V-gene and J-gene trimming of TCR beta chains, and the association was replicated in an independent cohort. A later analysis found that TCR association rates varied across HLA loci, with DRB1 alleles showing the most associated TCRs and HLA-C alleles the fewest. Sequencing depth was assumed to be roughly uniform across donors in the presence/absence analyses, though that assumption may not hold. The authors suggested that the approach could potentially be generalized to other disease states and immunological phenotypes. Some IMGT-functional V segments, including TRBV6-2 and TRBV6-3, could not be distinguished by the 87-base-pair reads and were therefore excluded. According to a later analysis, parvovirus B19, influenza, CMV and Epstein-Barr virus appeared linked to several top co-occurrence clusters. Because some donors lacked HLA typing at each locus, the association tests relied only on the typed subset. In vitro tests confirmed that a few of the cytomegalovirus-associated TCR beta chains recognize cytomegalovirus antigens. A later genetic analysis reported fewer N-insertions in productive TCRs among donors in an Asian-associated ancestry cluster than the 666-donor mean. In the study, around 160 TCR beta chains were listed as associated with cytomegalovirus. Linkage disequilibrium might explain the correlated functional status among segregating V segments, but an unknown experimental factor could not be excluded. Broadly in line with IMGT annotations, most TCR beta V segments showed up in productive rearrangements about 90% or about 30% of the time in an earlier analysis of approximately 600 of the donors. About 17 rarely observed V segments, including chromosome 9 orphons, were excluded from the earlier analysis of about 500 of the donors because counts were too low. This cohort had only TCR beta chains sequenced, and the lack of alpha or paired-chain data limited which features could be detected. When HLA alleles, especially DR and DQ, strongly co-occurred, TCR associations were difficult to assign to individual alleles. Specific HLA alleles were associated with 15,000 to 20,000 TCR beta sequences at a false discovery rate of 0.05 in a later analysis. The classifier was reported to diagnose cytomegalovirus status with high specificity and sensitivity in both the original and validation cohorts. In a later analysis, HLA-associated TCR beta chains showed more clonal expansion and lower generation probabilities than non-associated chains that were equally common. Most TCR sequences were seen in very few donors, while some public TCRs were found in many individuals. Immune exposure information for the cohort was limited to CMV serostatus. A further reported finding was that TCR beta sequences accurately predicted the HLA-A and HLA-B alleles for most subjects in the first cohort. The sequencing pipeline was judged likely to have produced a cluster of highly shared sequence variants as a technical artifact.

Compared with germline, V lacks 5 bases and J lacks 2 bases; bases without a gene match: 8. The germline V gene encodes CDR1 MDHEN and CDR2 SYDVKM. Its CDR3 holds 16 amino acids, cysteine through phenylalanine. Solely the CDR3 DNA is kept, with 48 bases framed from the first base. Preparation of the library involved the immunoSEQ multiplex PCR assay. For the multiplex PCR, a mixture combining 60 forward primers for TCR Vbeta segments and 13 reverse primers for TCR Jbeta segments was used. Amplification of the CDR3 region of rearranged TCR beta genes was performed with a multiplex PCR assay on genomic DNA. The amplified TCR beta libraries were sequenced on the Illumina HiSeq System as 87-base-pair reads. As for how the authors treated the data: A later analysis tallied roughly 80 million unique TCR beta chains across the 666 repertoires, and approximately 12 million of those chains were shared by two or more donors. To remove PCR and sequencing errors, raw reads were error-corrected and collapsed into unique sequences using a nearest-neighbor algorithm that merged closely related sequences. To assign V, D and J gene segments, CDR3 sequences were aligned to IMGT reference sequences. For a sequence to be retained, a match of at least six nucleotides to both a V gene segment and a J gene segment was required. Rearrangements were classified as productive when the CDR3 lacked stop codons and remained in frame with V and J, and all other rearrangements were classified as non-productive. CDR3 was defined by IMGT convention, running from the second conserved V-encoded cysteine to the conserved J-encoded phenylalanine. The earlier analysis of about 610 of the donors excluded any sequence lacking an unambiguous match to a single V gene segment. In an earlier analysis of about 590 of the donors, a V segment was called functional when productive rearrangements were above 56.7%, and segregating when the standard deviation between donors exceeded 5%. To diagnose cytomegalovirus status from the catalog of TCR beta chain sequences, a statistical classification framework was built. V and J gene assignment, in a later analysis, came from comparing TCR nucleotide sequences with IMGT/GENE-DB human TR gene sequences. Using the TCRdist pipeline, a later analysis assigned CDR3 sequences along with most-parsimonious VDJ recombination scenarios. A later analysis defined each TCR beta chain by its CDR3 amino acid sequence plus V-gene family, and excluded reads lacking a unique V-gene family. A later analysis removed 592 highly shared, low-generation-probability nucleotide sequences to deal with suspected cross-contamination and a sequencing artifact. In a later analysis, a clonal expansion index for each public chain was calculated from normalized within-repertoire ranks of inferred template counts. In a later analysis, generation probabilities were computed with a VDJ recombination model fitted to out-of-frame rearrangements, and the resulting probabilities were checked against IGoR. In a later analysis, TCR-TCR, TCR-HLA and TCR-CMV co-occurrence was scored with hypergeometric tests, and a repertoire-size bias correction was applied to TCR pairs. In a later analysis, false discovery rates were estimated by permuting HLA or CMV assignments 20 times. In a later analysis, co-occurring TCRs were grouped using DBSCAN, with TCRdist sequence similarity added in when clustering inside HLA-allele-positive subsets. For co-occurrence clustering, repertoires with fewer than 30,000 or more than 120,000 public chains were excluded, along with about five repertoires with anomalous nucleotide sharing. What TCRdb holds here is the immuneACCESS table cut down to in-frame rearrangements. Part of the clones is not present; checked against another copy, under half of the missing clones reflect an unresolved V gene, and the others are unexplained. V and J calls and clone size are given by that table; D and trimming were obtained from the DNA. This sample holds a few hundred thousand clones; about 80% were observed only once. The top ten hold roughly 15% of the sample.

The cohort consisted of more than 650 healthy bone marrow donors. Cohort members were all nominally healthy when sampled, although unrecorded immune exposures were likely present. The donor was CMV seronegative and belonged to the group of under 400 seronegative cohort members. Every donor gave a peripheral blood sample, and the peripheral blood mononuclear cells from that sample were used for TCR beta sequencing. The Qiagen DNeasy Blood Extraction Kit was used to extract genomic DNA from the blood cell samples. The source of this sequence is a man aged 40-49 years in good health and CMV-seronegative. Sequencing was performed on PBMCs. The V and J segments used are TRBV28 and TRBJ1-5; 8 bases in the middle match TRBD1. The CDR3 in this case is CASSPQTGERNQPQHF. The DNA sequence follows: TGTGCCAGCAGTCCCCAGACAGGGGAGCGCAATCAGCCCCAGCATTTT. Reference TRBV28 and TRBJ1-5 proteins supply the regions before and after the CDR3; the full variable domain is: DVKVTQSSRYLVKRTGEKVFLECVQDMDHENMFWYRQDPGLGLRLIYFSYDVKMKEKGDIPEGYSVSREKKERFSLILESASTNQTSMYLCASSPQTGERNQPQHFGDGTRLSIL.